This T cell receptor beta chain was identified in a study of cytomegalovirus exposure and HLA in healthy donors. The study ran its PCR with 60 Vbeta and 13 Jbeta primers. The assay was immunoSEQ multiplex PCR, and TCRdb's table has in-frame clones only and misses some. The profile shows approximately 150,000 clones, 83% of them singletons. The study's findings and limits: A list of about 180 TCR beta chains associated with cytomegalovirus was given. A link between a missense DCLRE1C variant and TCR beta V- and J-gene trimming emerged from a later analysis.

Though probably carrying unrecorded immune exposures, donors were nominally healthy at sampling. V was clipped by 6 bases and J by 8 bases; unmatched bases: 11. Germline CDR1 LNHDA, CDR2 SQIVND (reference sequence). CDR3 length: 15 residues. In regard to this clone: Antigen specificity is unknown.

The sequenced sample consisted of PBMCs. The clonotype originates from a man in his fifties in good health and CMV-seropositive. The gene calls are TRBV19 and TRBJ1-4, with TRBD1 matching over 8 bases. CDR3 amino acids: CASREFGQGKEKLFF. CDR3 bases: TGTGCCAGTAGAGAATTCGGACAGGGAAAAGAAAAACTGTTTTTT.